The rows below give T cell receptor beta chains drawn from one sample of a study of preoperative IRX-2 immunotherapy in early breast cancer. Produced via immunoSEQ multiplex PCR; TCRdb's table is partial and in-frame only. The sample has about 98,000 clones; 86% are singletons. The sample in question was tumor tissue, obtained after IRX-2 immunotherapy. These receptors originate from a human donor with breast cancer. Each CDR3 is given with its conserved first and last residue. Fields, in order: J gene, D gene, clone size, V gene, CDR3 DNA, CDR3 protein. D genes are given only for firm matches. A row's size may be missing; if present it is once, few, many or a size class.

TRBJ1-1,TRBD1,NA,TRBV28,TGTGCCAGCAGTACCGGGACAGACACTGAAGCTTTCTTT,CASSTGTDTEAFF
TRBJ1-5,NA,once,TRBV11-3,TGTGCCAGCAGCTTAATGTGGCAGGGAGAACGGCCCCAGCATTTT,CASSLMWQGERPQHF
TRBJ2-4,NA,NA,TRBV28,TGTGCCAGTAGATCAGGGGGGCTAGCCAAAAACATTCAGTACTTC,CASRSGGLAKNIQYF
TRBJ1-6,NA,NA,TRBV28,TGTGCCAGCAGTTTATTAGGGATTAGAACCTATAATTCACCCCTCCACTTT,CASSLLGIRTYNSPLHF
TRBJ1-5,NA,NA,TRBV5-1,TGCGCCAGCAGCCTGGACAGCGGTAGGAATCAGCCCCAGCATTTT,CASSLDSGRNQPQHF
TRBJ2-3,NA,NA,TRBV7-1,TGTGCCAGCAGCCCCCGGAGAGGGGATACAGATACGCAGTATTTT,CASSPRRGDTDTQYF
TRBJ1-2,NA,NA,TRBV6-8,TGTGCCAGCAGTAATAACGTCGGGTTACGTGGCTACACCTTC,CASSNNVGLRGYTF
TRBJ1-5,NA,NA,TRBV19,TGTGCCAGTTGGGCAGGGGGCAATCAGCCCCAGCATTTT,CASWAGGNQPQHF
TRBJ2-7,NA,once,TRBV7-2,TGTGCCAGCAGCTTAGTTGACAGAAATCGCGAGCAGTACTTC,CASSLVDRNREQYF
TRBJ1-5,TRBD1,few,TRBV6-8,TGTGCCAGCAGTACGACAGGGGTCAATCAGCCCCAGCATTTT,CASSTTGVNQPQHF
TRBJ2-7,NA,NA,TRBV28,TGTGCCAGCAGGTACAGAACTGGACGGGTCGAGCAGTACTTC,CASRYRTGRVEQYF
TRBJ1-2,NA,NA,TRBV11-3,TGTGCCAGCAGCTTAAAAAGGGGGACACAAAACAGGGGCTACACCTTC,CASSLKRGTQNRGYTF
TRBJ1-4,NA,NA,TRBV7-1,TGTGCCAGCAGCACCGGCAGCACTAATGAAAAACTGTTTTTT,CASSTGSTNEKLFF
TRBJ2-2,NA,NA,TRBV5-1,TGCGCCAGCAGCTCCGGGCGGAACTTCAATTTCGGGGAGCTGTTTTTT,CASSSGRNFNFGELFF
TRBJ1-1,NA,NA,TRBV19,TGTGCCAGTAGTATGGAGTTGGCAGGGATTGCTGAAGCTTTCTTT,CASSMELAGIAEAFF
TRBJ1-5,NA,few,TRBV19,TGTGCCAGTAATAAGGAGACGGGATATAGCAATCAGCCCCAGCATTTT,CASNKETGYSNQPQHF
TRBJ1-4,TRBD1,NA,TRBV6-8,TGTGCCAGCAGCGGACCCAAGGGGGCGGGTAATGAAAAACTGTTTTTT,CASSGPKGAGNEKLFF
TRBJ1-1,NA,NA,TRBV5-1,TGCGCCAGCAGCTTTAGACCGACTCAGGGGAGCACTGAAGCTTTCTTT,CASSFRPTQGSTEAFF
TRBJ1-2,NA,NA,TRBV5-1,TGCGCCAGCAGCTTGGGGGCCGGGGGCAATGGCTACACCTTC,CASSLGAGGNGYTF
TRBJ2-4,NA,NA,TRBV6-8,TGTGCCAGCAGTGACACGAGCTGGGGCATTCAGTACTTC,CASSDTSWGIQYF
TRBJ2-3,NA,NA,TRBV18,TGTGCCAGCTCACCACCGTCTGTCACAGATACGCAGTATTTT,CASSPPSVTDTQYF
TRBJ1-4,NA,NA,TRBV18,TGTGCCAGCTCAAAAGCCAGGGCGGTTAATGAAAAACTGTTTTTT,CASSKARAVNEKLFF
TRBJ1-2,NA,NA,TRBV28,TGTGCCAGCAGTCAGCGGGGGCTCGACTATGGCTACACCTTC,CASSQRGLDYGYTF
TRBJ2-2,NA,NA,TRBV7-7,TGTGCCAGCAGCTCCCTACGCGACAGGACCGGGGAGCTGTTTTTT,CASSSLRDRTGELFF
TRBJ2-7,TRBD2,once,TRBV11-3,TGTGCCAGCAGCTTAATAGCGGGGGCTCTTAACGAGCAGTACTTC,CASSLIAGALNEQYF
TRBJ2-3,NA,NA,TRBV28,TGTGCCAGCAGTCTCCCACGGGATACGCAGTATTTT,CASSLPRDTQYF
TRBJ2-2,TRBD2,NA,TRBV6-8,TGTGCCAGCAGCCCGGGAGGCGGGGAGCTGTTTTTT,CASSPGGGELFF
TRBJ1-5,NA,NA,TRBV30,TGTGCCTGGAGTCCCGGTGGGGGCAATCAGCCCCAGCATTTT,CAWSPGGGNQPQHF
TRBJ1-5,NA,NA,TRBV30,TGTGCCTGGAGTGGACAGTATAGCAATCAGCCCCAGCATTTT,CAWSGQYSNQPQHF
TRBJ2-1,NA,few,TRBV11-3,TGTGCCAGCAGCTTGGCCACACAGCTTTACAATGAGCAGTTCTTC,CASSLATQLYNEQFF
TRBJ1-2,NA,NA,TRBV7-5,TGTGCCAGCAGCCAGGGGGACATCCTCTATGGCTACACCTTC,CASSQGDILYGYTF
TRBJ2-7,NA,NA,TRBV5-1,TGCGCCAGCAGCTCCAGGACAGACGACTACGAGCAGTACTTC,CASSSRTDDYEQYF
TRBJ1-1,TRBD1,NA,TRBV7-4,TGTGCCAGCAGCCTTCGACAGGGCCTGGGGGCTTTCTTT,CASSLRQGLGAFF
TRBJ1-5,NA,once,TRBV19,TGTGCCAGTAGTATTTCAGAGAGCAAGCCCCAGCATTTT,CASSISESKPQHF